A single T cell receptor beta chain is shown here with its context. The specificity of this receptor is unknown. Per-base quality was not reported, and no clone a single base away is much larger than it. The CDR3 regions of human TCRbeta chains were analyzed by immunosequencing. As for the authors' bioinformatics: TCRs in the repertoires were matched against a reference library of SARS-CoV-2-specific TCRs that had been generated with the MIRA antigen-specificity platform. Breadth was defined as the fraction of unique TCRs that were SARS-CoV-2-associated. Depth was defined as the fraction of total T cells that were SARS-CoV-2-associated. Each spike-specific TCR was assigned to its reactive spike region and to a CD4 or CD8 class using the MIRA data. Log10-transformed breadth and depth values were compared by one-way ANOVA with Sidak's multiple comparisons tests. What TCRdb holds here is the immuneACCESS table cut down to in-frame rearrangements. Part of the clones is not present; checked against another copy, under half of the missing clones reflect an unresolved V gene, and the others are unexplained. The V and J calls and clone size come from that table; D and trimming were worked out from the DNA. The sample table records about 130,000 clones; roughly nine tenths of these occur just once. Under 2% of the sample comes from the top ten.

The data originate from a study of T cell responses to AZD1222 COVID-19 vaccine (dated by TCRdb to about 2021). As for the study more broadly: AZD1222 recipients with second doses at about 4 weeks or about 12 weeks were pooled, because spike-specific TCR depth and breadth did not differ between schedules. Trial participants were enrolled by age into subgroups of 18-55, 56-69 and 70-plus years, and around 150, 28 and 57 TCR-sequenced participants, respectively, were included in these subgroups. TCR sequencing was performed for 230 to 250 trial participants, of whom 207 were given two doses of AZD1222 and around 26 were given two doses of MenACWY control vaccine. Findings and caveats that apply to the study as a whole: In the small 56-69-year group, the increase in depth fell short of significance, most likely because of low power. Most participants were white British and females outnumbered males, and the authors suggested that clonal diversity may have been underestimated. The whole spike protein was spanned by vaccine-associated CD4 TCRs, and dominant responses were seen in regions 160-218 and 743-854. Conclusions about previously exposed vaccinees are limited, since just five to seven AZD1222 recipients were seropositive for SARS-CoV-2 at baseline. No day 14 peak-response samples were available, so repertoires were characterized only after the peak T cell response. A significant rise in spike-specific TCR breadth and depth was observed after two AZD1222 doses relative to day 0 and relative to MenACWY recipients. Reportedly, almost half of the unique spike-specific TCRs recognized epitopes lying outside the regions that are mutated in the B.1.351 and B.1.1.7 variants.

Read against the paper, the sample's time point label means: baseline before first vaccination. Vaccinee samples came from UK trials COV001 and COV002, including a single-blind randomized controlled phase 2/3 trial of AZD1222 (ChAdOx1 nCoV-19) in healthy adults. For TCRbeta chain sequencing, PBMC samples were collected from trial participants at day 0 and at day 28 after the second dose. The sample in question was peripheral blood, obtained on day 0 of AZD1222 vaccination. The TCR comes from an adult in good health.

The nucleotide sequence is given as TGTGCCACCAGTGAAGGTCTGACAAACGACCTGTATGGCTACACCTTC. This codes for CATSEGLTNDLYGYTF. The rearranged chain carries TRBV24-1 and TRBJ1-2, with the D gene too uncertain to name. V is cut by 4 bases and J by 5 bases, and the space between the germline ends is 19 bases. The CDR3 has 16 amino acids, counting the end cysteine and phenylalanine. Of all the DNA, just the CDR3 is kept, 48 bases in frame from base 1. The germline V gene specifies KGHDR as CDR1 and SFDVKD as CDR2.